This T cell receptor (beta chain) was sequenced during a study of blood T cell repertoires in COVID-19. Study details: Italy, Spain and the United States were the sources of the convalescent and acute COVID-19 samples.

The method was immunoSEQ multiplex PCR; TCRdb's version includes in-frame clones alone and lacks a portion of them. The data contain roughly 200,000 clones, 83% of them singletons. The ends were cut back, 0 bases at V and 6 bases at J, with 13 bases in the middle. The CDR3 length is 14 residues. The V gene's germline CDR1 is SGDLS and CDR2 YYNGEE. This sequence originates from a woman aged 25 to 39 with COVID-19, enrolled during active disease. The source material was peripheral blood. This chain connects TRBV9 to TRBJ2-7, with D possibly TRBD2 on 5 matching bases. CDR3 amino acids: CASSVVGERSEQYF. CDR3 nucleotide sequence: TGTGCCAGCAGCGTAGTCGGGGAGCGTAGCGAGCAGTACTTC.